Presented here are 3 T cell receptor beta chains from one specimen sequenced in a study of blood T cells in healthy people across ages. For the second PCR, which ran for 7 to 11 cycles, a sample-barcoded 5' primer and a J-beta primer mix were used. TCRdb processed the 5' RACE reads anew with MiXCR; each CDR3 protein has one entry. Of hundreds of thousands of distinct CDR3 sequences detected, more than 25% appear once; the ten largest clones hold under 3%. The same sample was also studied in work on T cells of mothers and their children.

Sequenced sample: blood. These receptors all come from a boy younger than 18 in good health.

The V call is TRBV11-2, the J call TRBJ2-5; D gene uncertain. V was clipped by 6 bases and J by 5 bases, with 10 bases between them. The CDR3 is 12 amino acids. CDR1 and CDR2 from the germline V gene are SGHAT and FQNNGV. CDR3 in amino acids: CASSYKGETQYF. In nucleotides, the CDR3 is TGTGCCAGCAGTTACAAAGGGGAGACCCAGTACTTC.

The V and J genes are TRBV9 and TRBJ2-3; 10 nucleotides line up with TRBD2. The CDR3 contains 15 residues. Germline lookup yields CDR1 SGDLS and CDR2 YYNGEE. The V gene end was trimmed by 1 base and the J gene end by 6 bases; junction bases not matched to a gene: 5. The CDR3 DNA reads TGTGCCAGCAGCGTATTAGCGGGGGGAATTGATACGCAGTATTTT. This encodes CASSVLAGGIDTQYF.

V usage is TRBV14 and J usage is TRBJ1-2; D possibly corresponds to TRBD1 (6 bases). The CDR3 runs to 18 residues. Trimming pared 4 bases from V and 5 bases from J, leaving 26 bases between. Germline values: CDR1 SGHDN, CDR2 FVKESK. The CDR3 nucleotides are TGTGCCAGCAGCCCCACCGGGCGGCGGGGGGGCGCGGATTATGGCTACACCTTC. Translated, it gives CASSPTGRRGGADYGYTF.